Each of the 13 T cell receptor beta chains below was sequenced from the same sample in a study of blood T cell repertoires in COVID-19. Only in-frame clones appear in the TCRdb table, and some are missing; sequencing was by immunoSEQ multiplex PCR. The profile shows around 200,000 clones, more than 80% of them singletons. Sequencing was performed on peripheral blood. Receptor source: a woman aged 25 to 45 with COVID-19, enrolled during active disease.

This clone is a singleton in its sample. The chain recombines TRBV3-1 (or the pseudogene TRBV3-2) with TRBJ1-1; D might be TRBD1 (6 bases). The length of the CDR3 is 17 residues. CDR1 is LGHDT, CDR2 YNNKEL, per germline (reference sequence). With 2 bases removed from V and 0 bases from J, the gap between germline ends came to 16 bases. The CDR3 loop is CASSQSLGAPMNTEAFF. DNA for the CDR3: TGTGCCAGCAGCCAAAGTCTGGGGGCGCCAATGAACACTGAAGCTTTCTTT.

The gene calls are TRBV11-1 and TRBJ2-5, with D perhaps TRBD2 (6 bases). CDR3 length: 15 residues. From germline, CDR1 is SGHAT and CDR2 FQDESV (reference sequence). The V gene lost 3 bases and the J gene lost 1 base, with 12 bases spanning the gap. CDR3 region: CASSLAGMVQETQYF. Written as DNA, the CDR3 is TGTGCCAGCAGCTTGGCGGGGATGGTCCAAGAGACCCAGTACTTC.

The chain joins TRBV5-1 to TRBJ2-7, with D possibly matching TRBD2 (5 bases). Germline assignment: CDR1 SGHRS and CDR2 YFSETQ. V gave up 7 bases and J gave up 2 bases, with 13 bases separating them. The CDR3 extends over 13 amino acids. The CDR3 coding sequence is TGCGCCAGCGGGGATCCAGCGGCCTACGAGCAGTACTTC. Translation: CASGDPAAYEQYF.

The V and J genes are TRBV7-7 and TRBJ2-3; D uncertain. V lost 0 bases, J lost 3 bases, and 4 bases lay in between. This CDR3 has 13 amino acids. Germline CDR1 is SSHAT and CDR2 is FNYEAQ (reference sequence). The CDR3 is CASSLALTDTQYF. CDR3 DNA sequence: TGTGCCAGCAGCTTAGCGCTAACAGATACGCAGTATTTT.

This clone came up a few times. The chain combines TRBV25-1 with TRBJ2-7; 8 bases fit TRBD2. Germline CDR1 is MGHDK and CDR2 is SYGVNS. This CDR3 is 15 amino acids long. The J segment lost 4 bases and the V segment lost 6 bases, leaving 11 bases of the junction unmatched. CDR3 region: CASSPGREGPYEQYF. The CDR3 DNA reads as TGTGCCAGCAGCCCCGGACGGGAGGGCCCATACGAGCAGTACTTC.

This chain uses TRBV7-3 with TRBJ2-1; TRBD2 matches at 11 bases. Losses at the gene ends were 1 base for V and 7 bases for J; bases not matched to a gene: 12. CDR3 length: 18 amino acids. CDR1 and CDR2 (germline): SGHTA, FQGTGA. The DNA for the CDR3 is TGTGCCAGCAGCTTAATGCTCTTAGGGGTAGCGGGAGGGAATGAGCAGTTCTTC. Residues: CASSLMLLGVAGGNEQFF.

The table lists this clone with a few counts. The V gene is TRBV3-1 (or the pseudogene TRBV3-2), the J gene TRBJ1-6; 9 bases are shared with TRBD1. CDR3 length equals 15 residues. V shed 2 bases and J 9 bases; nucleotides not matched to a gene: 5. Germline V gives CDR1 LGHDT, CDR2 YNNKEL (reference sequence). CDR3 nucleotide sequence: TGTGCCAGCAGCCAATCGGGACAGGGACTTTCACCCCTCCACTTT. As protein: CASSQSGQGLSPLHF.

The CDR3 here is CASSEAGTGFYNEQFF. The CDR3 nucleotides read TGTGCCAGCAGTGAAGCTGGTACAGGGTTTTACAATGAGCAGTTCTTC. The rearrangement links TRBV2 to TRBJ2-1; tentatively, D is TRBD1 (6 bases). The CDR3 has 16 amino acids. CDR1 SNHLY and CDR2 FYNNEI come from the germline V gene. V lost 0 bases and J lost 4, with 13 bases in between.

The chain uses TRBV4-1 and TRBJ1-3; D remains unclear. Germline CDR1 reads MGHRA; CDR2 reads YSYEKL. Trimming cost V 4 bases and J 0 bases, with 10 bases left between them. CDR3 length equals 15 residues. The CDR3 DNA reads TGCGCCAGCAGCCCTCGCGGGCGCTCTGGAAACACCATATATTTT. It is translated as CASSPRGRSGNTIYF.

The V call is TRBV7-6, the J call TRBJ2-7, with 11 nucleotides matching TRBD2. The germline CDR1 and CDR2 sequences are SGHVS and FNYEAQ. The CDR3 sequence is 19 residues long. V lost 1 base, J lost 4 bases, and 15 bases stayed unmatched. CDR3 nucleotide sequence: TGTGCCAGCAGCTTAGTTGAGAGAGTAGCGGGAGGGCCGAGGTACGAGCAGTACTTC. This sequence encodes CASSLVERVAGGPRYEQYF.

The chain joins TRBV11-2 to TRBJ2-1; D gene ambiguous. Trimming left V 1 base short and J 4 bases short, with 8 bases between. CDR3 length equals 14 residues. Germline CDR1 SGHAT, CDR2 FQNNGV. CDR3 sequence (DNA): TGTGCCAGCAGCTTAGGCGGCCCATACAATGAGCAGTTCTTC. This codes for CASSLGGPYNEQFF.

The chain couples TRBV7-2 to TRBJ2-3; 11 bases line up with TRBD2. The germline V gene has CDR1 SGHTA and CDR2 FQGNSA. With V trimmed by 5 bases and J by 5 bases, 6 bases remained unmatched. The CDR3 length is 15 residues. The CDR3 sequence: CASSAIAGGGDTQYF. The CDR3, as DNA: TGTGCCAGCAGCGCCATAGCGGGGGGGGGAGATACGCAGTATTTT.

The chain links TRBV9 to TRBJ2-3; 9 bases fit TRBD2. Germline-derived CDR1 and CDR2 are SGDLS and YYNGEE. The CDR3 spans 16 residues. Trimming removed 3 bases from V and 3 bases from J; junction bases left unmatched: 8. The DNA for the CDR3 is TGTGCCAGCAGCGACTATAGCGGGGGAGGGACAGATACGCAGTATTTT. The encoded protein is CASSDYSGGGTDTQYF.